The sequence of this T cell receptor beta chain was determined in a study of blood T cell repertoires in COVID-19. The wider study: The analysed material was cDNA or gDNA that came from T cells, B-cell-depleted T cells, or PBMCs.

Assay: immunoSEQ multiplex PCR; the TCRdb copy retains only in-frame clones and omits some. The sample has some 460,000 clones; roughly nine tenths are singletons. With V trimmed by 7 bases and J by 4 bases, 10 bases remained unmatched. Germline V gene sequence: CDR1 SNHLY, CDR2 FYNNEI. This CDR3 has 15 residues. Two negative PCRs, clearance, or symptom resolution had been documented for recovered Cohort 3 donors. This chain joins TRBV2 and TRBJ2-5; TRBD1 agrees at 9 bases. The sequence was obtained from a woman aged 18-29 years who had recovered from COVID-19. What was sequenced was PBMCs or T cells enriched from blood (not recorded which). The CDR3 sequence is CASTTGTGHLETQYF. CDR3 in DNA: TGTGCCAGCACTACCGGGACAGGGCATCTAGAGACCCAGTACTTC. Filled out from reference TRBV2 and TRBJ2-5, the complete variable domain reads EPEVTQTPSHQVTQMGQEVILRCVPISNHLYFYWYRQILGQKVEFLVSFYNNEISEKSEIFDDQFSVERPDGSNFTLKIRSTKLEDSAMYFCASTTGTGHLETQYFGPGTRLLVL.